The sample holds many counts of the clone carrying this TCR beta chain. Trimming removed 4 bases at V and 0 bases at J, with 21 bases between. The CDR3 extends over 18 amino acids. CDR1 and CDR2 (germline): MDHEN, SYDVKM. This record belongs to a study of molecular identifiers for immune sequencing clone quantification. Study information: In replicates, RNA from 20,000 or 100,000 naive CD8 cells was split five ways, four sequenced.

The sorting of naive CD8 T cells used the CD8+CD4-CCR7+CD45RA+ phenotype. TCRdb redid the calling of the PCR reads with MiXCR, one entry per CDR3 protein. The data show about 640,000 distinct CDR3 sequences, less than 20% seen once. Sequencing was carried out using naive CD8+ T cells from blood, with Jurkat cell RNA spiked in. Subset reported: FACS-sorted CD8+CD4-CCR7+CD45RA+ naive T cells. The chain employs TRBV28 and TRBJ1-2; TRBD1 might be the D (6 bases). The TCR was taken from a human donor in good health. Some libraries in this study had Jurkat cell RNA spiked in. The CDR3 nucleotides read TGTGCCAGCAGTTCCCCAGATGCGGGGGCCCACACTAACTATGGCTACACCTTC. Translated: CASSSPDAGAHTNYGYTF.